This TCR beta chain stems from a study of blood T cell repertoires in COVID-19. On the study more broadly: Donors in the United States, Italy and Spain gave samples during acute or convalescent COVID-19. Nucleic acid was either cDNA or gDNA, and it came from T cells, B-cell-depleted T cells, or PBMCs.

Authors' data handling: Cell counts per sample came from amplifying reference gene primers. Assay: immunoSEQ multiplex PCR; the TCRdb copy retains only in-frame clones and omits some. D and trimming come from the DNA, and the V and J calls and clone size come from that table. The sample has 300,000 to 350,000 clones; about nine tenths are singletons. In Seattle, patients joined the study during active infection and were tracked longitudinally. The junction had 9 bases not matched to a gene; V was cut back by 1 base and J by 7 bases. Germline CDR1 reads SEHNR; CDR2 reads FQNEAQ (reference sequence). This CDR3 spans 15 amino acids.

This sequence originates from a woman between 65 and 79 years old with COVID-19, enrolled during active disease. The specimen sequenced was peripheral blood. J is TRBJ1-2 and V is TRBV7-9, with TRBD1 matching over 7 bases. The CDR3 is CASSLGRDRAGGYTF. Written as DNA, the CDR3 is TGTGCCAGCAGCTTAGGGCGAGACAGGGCTGGTGGCTACACCTTC.